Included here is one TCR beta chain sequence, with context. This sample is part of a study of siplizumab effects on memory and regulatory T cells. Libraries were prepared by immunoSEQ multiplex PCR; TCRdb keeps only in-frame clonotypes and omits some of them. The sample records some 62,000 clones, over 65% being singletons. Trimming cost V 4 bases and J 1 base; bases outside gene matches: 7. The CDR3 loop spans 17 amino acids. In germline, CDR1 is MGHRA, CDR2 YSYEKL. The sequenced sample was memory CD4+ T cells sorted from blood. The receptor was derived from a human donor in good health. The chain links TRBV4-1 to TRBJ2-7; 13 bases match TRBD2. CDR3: CASSRETSGGTSYEQYF. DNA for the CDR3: TGCGCCAGCAGCCGGGAGACTAGCGGGGGGACGTCCTACGAGCAGTACTTC.